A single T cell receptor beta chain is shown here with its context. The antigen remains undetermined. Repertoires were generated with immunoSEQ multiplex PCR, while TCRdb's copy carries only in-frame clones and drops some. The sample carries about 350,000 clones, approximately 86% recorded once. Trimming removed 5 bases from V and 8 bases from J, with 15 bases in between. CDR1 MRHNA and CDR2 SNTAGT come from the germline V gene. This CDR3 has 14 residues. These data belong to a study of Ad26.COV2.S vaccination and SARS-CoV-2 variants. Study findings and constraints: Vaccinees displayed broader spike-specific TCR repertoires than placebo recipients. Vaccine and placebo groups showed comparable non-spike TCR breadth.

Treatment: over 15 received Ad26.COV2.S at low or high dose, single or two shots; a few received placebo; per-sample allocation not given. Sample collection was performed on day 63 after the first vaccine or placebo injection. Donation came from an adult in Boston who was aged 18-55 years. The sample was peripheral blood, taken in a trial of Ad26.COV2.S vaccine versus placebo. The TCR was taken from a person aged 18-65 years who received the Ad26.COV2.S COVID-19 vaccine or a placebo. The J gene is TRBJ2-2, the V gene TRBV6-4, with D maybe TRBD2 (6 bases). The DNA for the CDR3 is TGTGCCAGCAGTCCGGAGGAGGGATCGGGGGAGCTGTTTTTT. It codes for CASSPEEGSGELFF.